The present T cell receptor (beta chain) was sequenced within a study of radiation and T cells in renal cell carcinoma. The CDR3 is 14 amino acids. CDR1 is SNHLY, CDR2 FYNNEI, per germline. Trimming took 6 bases from V and 6 from J, leaving 12 bases between them. Study-wide findings and caveats: Compared with controls, irradiated tumors showed greater TCR clonality.

As to this clone: As yet, its antigen is unknown.

Regarding treatment: treatment-naive control, cytoreductive nephrectomy. Here immunoSEQ multiplex PCR was the method, and the copy in TCRdb shows in-frame clones only, minus some. This sample has 18,000 or so clones, with around three fifths found just once. Sequencing used tumor tissue, obtained from a patient whose treatment was nephrectomy without radiotherapy. The TCR sequence derives from a man over 45 with renal cell carcinoma. V gene TRBV2 combines with J gene TRBJ1-6, with D possibly being TRBD1 (5 bases). The chain's CDR3 is CASRTGTTNSPLHF. CDR3 nucleotides: TGTGCCAGCAGGACTGGGACTACTAATTCACCCCTCCACTTT.